This is a list of T cell receptor beta chains from one sample in a study of cytomegalovirus exposure and HLA in healthy donors. The assay was immunoSEQ multiplex PCR, and TCRdb's table has in-frame clones only and misses some. The table lists roughly 190,000 clones, roughly 74% of them singletons. Sequences were obtained from PBMCs. All receptors come from a woman younger than 45 in good health and CMV-seropositive. Both conserved end residues are part of each CDR3. A D gene is named only where the DNA matches it firmly. Rows may omit the clone size; those that give it use once, few, many or a size class.

>TRBV15|NA|TRBJ1-5|once
CATSRDGVNQPQHF
TGTGCCACCAGCAGAGACGGAGTTAATCAGCCCCAGCATTTT
>TRBV30|TRBD2|TRBJ2-7|NA
CAWREGWERGSYEQYF
TGTGCCTGGAGGGAAGGGTGGGAGCGGGGCTCCTACGAGCAGTACTTC
>TRBV11-2|NA|TRBJ1-2|NA
CASSPLSRGEGYTF
TGTGCCAGCAGCCCCTTATCCAGGGGAGAGGGCTACACCTTC
>TRBV30|NA|TRBJ1-5|NA
CAWSLQGNQPQHF
TGTGCCTGGAGCCTCCAGGGTAATCAGCCCCAGCATTTT
>TRBV7-3|TRBD1|TRBJ2-5|NA
CASSLTSGGQETQYF
TGTGCCAGCAGCTTAACGTCAGGGGGCCAAGAGACCCAGTACTTC
>TRBV6-5|NA|TRBJ2-3|NA
CASSRERADTQYF
TGTGCCAGCAGTCGAGAGAGAGCGGATACGCAGTATTTT
>TRBV7-9|NA|TRBJ1-2|once
CASSRGLIYGYTF
TGTGCCAGCAGTCGCGGACTCATTTATGGCTACACCTTC
>TRBV9|TRBD2|TRBJ2-3|NA
CASSPRTSGGDTQYF
TGTGCCAGCAGCCCGCGGACTAGCGGGGGTGATACGCAGTATTTT
>TRBV5-8|TRBD1|TRBJ1-1|NA
CASSFSGGTEAFF
TGTGCCAGCAGCTTTTCAGGGGGCACTGAAGCTTTCTTT
>TRBV5-4|NA|TRBJ2-1|NA
CASSLSGSEQFF
TGTGCCAGCAGCTTATCGGGGAGCGAGCAGTTCTTC
>TRBV6-1|NA|TRBJ2-5|NA
CASSPRGLQETQYF
TGTGCCAGCAGTCCACGGGGGTTACAAGAGACCCAGTACTTC
>TRBV2|NA|TRBJ2-5|NA
CASSGTAETQYF
TGTGCCAGCAGTGGGACAGCCGAGACCCAGTACTTC
>TRBV7-8|NA|TRBJ1-2|NA
CASSSGRGAYGYTF
TGTGCCAGCAGCTCCGGGCGGGGCGCCTATGGCTACACCTTC
>TRBV4-1|TRBD2|TRBJ2-5|NA
CASSPHAGGLNLYPSETQYF
TGCGCCAGCAGCCCCCACGCGGGGGGGTTAAACTTATATCCCTCGGAGACCCAGTACTTC
>TRBV28|TRBD1|TRBJ1-1|NA
CASSFVQGQGVTEAFF
TGTGCCAGCAGTTTTGTACAGGGGCAAGGAGTCACTGAAGCTTTCTTT
>TRBV4-1|NA|TRBJ1-4|few
CASSQTSGANEKLFF
TGCGCCAGCAGCCAAACCTCAGGGGCTAATGAAAAACTGTTTTTT
>TRBV28|NA|TRBJ2-5|NA
CASSPTVAETQYF
TGTGCCAGCAGTCCGACAGTTGCAGAGACCCAGTACTTC
>TRBV28|TRBD1|TRBJ2-7|NA
CASRMGQGTYEQYF
TGTGCCAGTAGAATGGGACAGGGGACTTACGAGCAGTACTTC
>TRBV30|TRBD1|TRBJ1-4|NA
CAWSIGTGFRTTNEKLFF
TGTGCCTGGAGTATCGGGACAGGGTTTAGGACAACTAATGAAAAACTGTTTTTT
>TRBV19|NA|TRBJ1-1|NA
CASSILGGPGEAFF
TGTGCCAGTAGTATTCTGGGGGGGCCGGGCGAAGCTTTCTTT
>TRBV6-6|TRBD2|TRBJ2-5|NA
CASSYYAGARETQYF
TGTGCCAGCAGTTATTATGCGGGAGCAAGGGAGACCCAGTACTTC
>TRBV28|TRBD1|TRBJ1-1|once
CASSQIKGQGNTEAFF
TGTGCCAGCAGCCAGATAAAGGGACAGGGGAACACTGAAGCTTTCTTT
>TRBV10-3|NA|TRBJ2-2|NA
CAISVEGGPNTGELFF
TGTGCCATCAGTGTAGAGGGGGGGCCGAACACCGGGGAGCTGTTTTTT
>TRBV13|NA|TRBJ2-7|NA
CASSSRGAVSYEQYF
TGTGCCAGCAGTTCTCGGGGGGCTGTTTCCTACGAGCAGTACTTC
>TRBV6-1|NA|TRBJ1-1|NA
CASQGSAPEAFF
TGTGCCAGCCAGGGGTCGGCCCCTGAAGCTTTCTTT
>TRBV5-5|NA|TRBJ1-6|NA
CASGQRPPYNSPLHF
TGTGCCAGCGGCCAGAGGCCGCCCTATAATTCACCCCTCCACTTT
>TRBV7-2|NA|TRBJ2-3|NA
CASSGAGTITDTQYF
TGTGCCTCCTCTGGGGCGGGGACCATCACAGATACGCAGTATTTT
>TRBV4-1|TRBD1|TRBJ1-2|NA
CASSRDRASNYGYTF
TGCGCCAGCAGCCGCGACAGGGCTTCTAACTATGGCTACACCTTC
>TRBV28|NA|TRBJ1-1|NA
CASQGHLTTEAFF
TGTGCCTCCCAGGGACATCTGACCACTGAAGCTTTCTTT
>TRBV6-1|TRBD1|TRBJ2-1|NA
CASRQGQSSYNEQFF
TGTGCCAGCAGGCAGGGACAGAGCTCCTACAATGAGCAGTTCTTC
>TRBV6-4|NA|TRBJ1-2|few
CASSRDGGYGYTF
TGTGCCAGCAGCCGGGACGGGGGCTATGGCTACACCTTC
>TRBV6-6|NA|TRBJ2-3|once
CASSYFQKSTDTQYF
TGTGCCAGCAGTTACTTCCAGAAAAGCACAGATACGCAGTATTTT
>TRBV28|NA|TRBJ2-7|NA
CASSPRRDEQYF
TGTGCCAGCAGTCCCCGACGGGACGAGCAGTACTTC
>TRBV7-2|NA|TRBJ1-4|once
CASRGGTLAEKLFF
TGTGCCAGCAGGGGGGGGACGTTGGCGGAAAAACTGTTTTTT
>TRBV9|NA|TRBJ1-1|NA
CASSVGTANTEAFF
TGTGCCAGCAGCGTAGGGACAGCTAACACTGAAGCTTTCTTT
>TRBV19|NA|TRBJ2-5|NA
CASKSSGEGETQYF
TGTGCCAGTAAGTCTTCCGGAGAGGGAGAGACCCAGTACTTC
>TRBV10-3|TRBD1|TRBJ2-5|once
CAIRDDRDQETQYF
TGTGCCATCAGGGACGACAGGGACCAAGAGACCCAGTACTTC
>TRBV27|NA|TRBJ1-5|few
CASSIIGGGSVNSNQPQHF
TGTGCCAGCAGTATTATCGGGGGAGGGTCAGTTAATAGCAATCAGCCCCAGCATTTT
>TRBV7-2|TRBD1|TRBJ1-5|once
CASSRDSSNQPQHF
TGTGCCAGCAGCCGGGACAGCAGCAATCAGCCCCAGCATTTT
>TRBV4-1|TRBD1|TRBJ1-6|NA
CASSQVDRGYNSPLHF
TGCGCCAGCAGCCAAGTCGACAGGGGCTATAATTCACCCCTCCACTTT
>TRBV6-1|NA|TRBJ2-7|NA
CAIADSFGYEQYF
TGTGCCATCGCGGACAGTTTCGGGTACGAGCAGTACTTC
>TRBV6-5|TRBD2|TRBJ2-3|NA
CASSPGTTNPHTQYF
TGTGCCAGCAGTCCCGGGACTACAAACCCCCATACGCAGTATTTT